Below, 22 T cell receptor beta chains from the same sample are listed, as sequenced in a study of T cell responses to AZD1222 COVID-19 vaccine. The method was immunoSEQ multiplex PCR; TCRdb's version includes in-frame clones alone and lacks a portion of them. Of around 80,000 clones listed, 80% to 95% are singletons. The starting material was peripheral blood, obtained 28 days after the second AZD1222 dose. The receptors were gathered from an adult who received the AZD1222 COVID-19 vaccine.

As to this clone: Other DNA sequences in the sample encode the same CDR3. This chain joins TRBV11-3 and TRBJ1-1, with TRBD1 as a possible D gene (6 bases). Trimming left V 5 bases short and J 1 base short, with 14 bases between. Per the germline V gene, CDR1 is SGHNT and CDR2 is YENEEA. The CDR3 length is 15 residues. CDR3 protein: CASSRGQGQNTEAFF. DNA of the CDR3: TGTGCCAGCAGCCGGGGGCAGGGACAGAACACTGAAGCTTTCTTT.

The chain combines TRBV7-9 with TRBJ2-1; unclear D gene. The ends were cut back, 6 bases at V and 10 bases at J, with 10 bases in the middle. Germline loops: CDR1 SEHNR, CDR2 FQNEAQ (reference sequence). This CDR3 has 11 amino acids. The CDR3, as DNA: TGTGCCAGCAGTGCGAGTGGGGAGCAGTTCTTC. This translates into CASSASGEQFF.

CDR3 sequence (DNA): TGTGCCAGCAGGTACAGGGGAAACTCACCCCTCCACTTT. This sequence encodes CASRYRGNSPLHF. This rearrangement joins TRBV21-1 to TRBJ1-6; whether TRBD1, the table's D call, matches the DNA was not checked. TRBV21-1 is a listed pseudogene. The CDR3 runs 13 residues.

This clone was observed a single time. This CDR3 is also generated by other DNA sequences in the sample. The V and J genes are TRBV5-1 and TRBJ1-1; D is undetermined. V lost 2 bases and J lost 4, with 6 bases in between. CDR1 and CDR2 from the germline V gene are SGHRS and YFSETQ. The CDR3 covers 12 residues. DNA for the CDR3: TGCGCCAGCAGCTTATCCGGCACTGAAGCTTTCTTT. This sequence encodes CASSLSGTEAFF. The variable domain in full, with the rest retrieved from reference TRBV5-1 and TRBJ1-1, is KAGVTQTPRYLIKTRGQQVTLSCSPISGHRSVSWYQQTPGQGLQFLFEYFSETQRNKGNFPGRFSGRQFSNSRSEMNVSTLELGDSALYLCASSLSGTEAFFGQGTRLTVV.

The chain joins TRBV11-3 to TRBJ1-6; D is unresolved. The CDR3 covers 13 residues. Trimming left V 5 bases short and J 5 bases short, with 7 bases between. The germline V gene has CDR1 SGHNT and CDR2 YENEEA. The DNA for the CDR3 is TGTGCCAGCAGCCGGTCAAATAATTCACCCCTCCACTTT. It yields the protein CASSRSNNSPLHF.

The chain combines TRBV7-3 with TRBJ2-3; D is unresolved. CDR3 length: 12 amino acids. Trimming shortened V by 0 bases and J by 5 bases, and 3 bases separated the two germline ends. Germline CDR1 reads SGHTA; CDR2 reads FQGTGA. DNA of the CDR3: TGTGCCAGCAGCTTAACTCAAGATACGCAGTATTTT. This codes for CASSLTQDTQYF.

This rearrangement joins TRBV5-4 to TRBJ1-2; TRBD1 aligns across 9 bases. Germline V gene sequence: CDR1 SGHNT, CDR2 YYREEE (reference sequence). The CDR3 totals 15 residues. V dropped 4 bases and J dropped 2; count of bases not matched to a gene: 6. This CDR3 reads CASSDRQGGNYGYTF. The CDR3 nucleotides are TGTGCCAGCAGCGACCGACAGGGGGGAAACTATGGCTACACCTTC.

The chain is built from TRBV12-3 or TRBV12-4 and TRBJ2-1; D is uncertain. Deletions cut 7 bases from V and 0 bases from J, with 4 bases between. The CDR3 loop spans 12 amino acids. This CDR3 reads CASTPSYNEQFF. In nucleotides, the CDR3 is TGTGCCAGCACCCCCTCCTACAATGAGCAGTTCTTC.

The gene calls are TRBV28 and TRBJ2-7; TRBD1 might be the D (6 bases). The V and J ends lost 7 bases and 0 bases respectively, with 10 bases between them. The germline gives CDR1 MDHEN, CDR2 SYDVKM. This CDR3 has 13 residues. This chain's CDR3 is CASTLDSSYEQYF. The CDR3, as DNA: TGTGCCAGCACCTTGGACAGCTCCTACGAGCAGTACTTC.

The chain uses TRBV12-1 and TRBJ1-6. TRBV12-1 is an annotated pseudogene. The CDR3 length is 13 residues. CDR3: CASSLRGDSPLHF. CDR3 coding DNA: TGTGCCAGCAGCTTGAGGGGGGATTCACCCCTCCACTTT.

Here the CDR3 reads CASSPGGARTEAFF. The CDR3 region has the DNA TGTGCCAGCAGTCCCGGAGGGGCGCGCACTGAAGCTTTCTTT. J is TRBJ1-1 and V is TRBV28; D may be TRBD1 (5 bases). Germline V CDR1 and CDR2: MDHEN, SYDVKM. The CDR3 runs 14 residues. Trimming took 5 bases from V and 4 from J, leaving 14 bases between them.

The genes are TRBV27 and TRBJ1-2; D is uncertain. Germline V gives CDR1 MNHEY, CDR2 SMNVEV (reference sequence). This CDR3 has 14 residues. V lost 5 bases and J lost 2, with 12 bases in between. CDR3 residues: CASSPLDANYGYTF. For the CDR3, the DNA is TGTGCCAGCAGTCCCCTGGACGCGAACTATGGCTACACCTTC.

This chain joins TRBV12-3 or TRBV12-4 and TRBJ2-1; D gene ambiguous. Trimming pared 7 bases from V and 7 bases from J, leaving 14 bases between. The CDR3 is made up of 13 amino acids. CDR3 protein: CASTLGISNEQFF. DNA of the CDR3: TGTGCCAGCACCCTGGGGATTTCGAATGAGCAGTTCTTC.

The CDR3 DNA follows: TGCGCCAGCAACCCGGACACCGGGGGACTCGCCTACGAGCAGTACTTC. Translation gives CASNPDTGGLAYEQYF. The genes are TRBV5-1 and TRBJ2-7, with a possible D match to TRBD2 (6 bases). The germline CDR1 and CDR2 sequences are SGHRS and YFSETQ. V shed 6 bases and J shed 2 bases, with 21 bases lying between them. The CDR3 consists of 16 residues.

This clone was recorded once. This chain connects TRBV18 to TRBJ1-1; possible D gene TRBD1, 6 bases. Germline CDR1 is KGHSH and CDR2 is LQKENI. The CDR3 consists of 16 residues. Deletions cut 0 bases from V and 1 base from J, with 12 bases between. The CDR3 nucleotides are TGTGCCAGCTCACCACCTGTCAGGGGTCAGAACACTGAAGCTTTCTTT. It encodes CASSPPVRGQNTEAFF.

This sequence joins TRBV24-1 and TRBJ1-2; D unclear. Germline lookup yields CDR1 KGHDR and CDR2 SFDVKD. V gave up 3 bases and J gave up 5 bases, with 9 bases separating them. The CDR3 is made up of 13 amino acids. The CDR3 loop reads CATSDTPGYGYTF. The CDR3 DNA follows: TGTGCCACCAGTGATACCCCTGGATATGGCTACACCTTC.

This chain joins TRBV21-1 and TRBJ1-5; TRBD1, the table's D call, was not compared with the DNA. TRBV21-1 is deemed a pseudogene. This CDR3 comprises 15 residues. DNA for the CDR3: TGTGCCAGCAGCAATTTTGTCAGGGGCCATCAGCCCCAGCATTTT. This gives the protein CASSNFVRGHQPQHF.

CDR3 sequence: CASSQRRNEQFF. CDR3 bases: TGTGCCAGCAGCCAAAGAAGGAATGAGCAGTTCTTC. The chain joins TRBV5-4 to TRBJ2-1; D remains ambiguous. V was trimmed by 4 bases and J by 7 bases, leaving 9 bases between them. This CDR3 is built from 12 residues. Germline CDR1 reads SGHNT; CDR2 reads YYREEE (reference sequence).

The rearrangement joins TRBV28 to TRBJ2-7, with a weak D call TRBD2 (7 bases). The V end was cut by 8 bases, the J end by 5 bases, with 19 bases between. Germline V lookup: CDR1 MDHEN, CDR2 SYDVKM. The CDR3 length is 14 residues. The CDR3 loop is CASPPVGGRDEQYF. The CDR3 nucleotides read TGTGCCAGCCCTCCCGTCGGGGGGCGTGACGAGCAGTACTTC.

CDR3 amino acids: CASSSRLAPTDTQYF. DNA of the CDR3: TGTGCCAGCAGCTCCCGACTAGCGCCCACAGATACGCAGTATTTT. The chain couples TRBV3-1 (or the pseudogene TRBV3-2) to TRBJ2-3, with 8 nucleotides matching TRBD2. J gave up 2 bases and V 5 bases, and 6 bases lay outside the gene matches. The CDR3 has 15 amino acids. Germline CDR1 LGHDT, CDR2 YNNKEL (reference sequence).

CDR3 sequence (DNA): TGTGCCAGCAGGCTTCCGCGACTAGGTTCCCGCGAGCAGTACTTC. Protein sequence: CASRLPRLGSREQYF. The rearrangement joins TRBV27 to TRBJ2-7, with D possibly being TRBD2 (6 bases). V lost 6 bases, J lost 6 bases, and 21 bases lay in between. The germline CDR1 and CDR2 sequences are MNHEY and SMNVEV (reference sequence). The length of the CDR3 is 15 residues.

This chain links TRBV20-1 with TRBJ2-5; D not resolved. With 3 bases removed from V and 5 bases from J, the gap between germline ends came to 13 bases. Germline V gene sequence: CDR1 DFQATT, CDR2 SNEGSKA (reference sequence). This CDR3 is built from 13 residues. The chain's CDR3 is CSASSEYGETQYF. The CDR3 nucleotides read TGCAGTGCTAGTTCGGAGTACGGCGAGACCCAGTACTTC.